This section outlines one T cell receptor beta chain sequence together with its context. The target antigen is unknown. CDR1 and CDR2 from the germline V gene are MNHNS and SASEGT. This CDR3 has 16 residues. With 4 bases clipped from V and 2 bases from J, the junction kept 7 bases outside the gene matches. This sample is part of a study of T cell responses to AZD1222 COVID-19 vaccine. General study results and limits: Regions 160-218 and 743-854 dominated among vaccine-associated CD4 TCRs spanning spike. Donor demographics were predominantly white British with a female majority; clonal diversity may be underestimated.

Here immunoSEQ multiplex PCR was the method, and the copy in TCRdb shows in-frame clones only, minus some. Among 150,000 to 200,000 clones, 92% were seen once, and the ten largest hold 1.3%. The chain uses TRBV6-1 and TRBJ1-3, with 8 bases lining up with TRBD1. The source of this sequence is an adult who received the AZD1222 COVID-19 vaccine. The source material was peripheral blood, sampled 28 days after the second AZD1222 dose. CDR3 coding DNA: TGTGCCAGCAGTGGATTCCTGACAGGGGCTGGAAACACCATATATTTT. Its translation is CASSGFLTGAGNTIYF.